This T cell receptor (beta chain) was sequenced during a study of blood T cells in healthy people across ages. Study outcomes and limitations: In long-lived donors, naive CD4+ cell counts and diversity exceeded those of aged donors. A roughly linear age-dependent decrease characterized TCR beta diversity per million T cells.

The V and J ends lost 3 bases and 8 bases, in that order; junction bases with no gene match: 7. CDR1 is SGDLS, CDR2 YYNGEE, per germline. CDR3 length: 15 amino acids. Primers used in a second PCR of about 6 to 12 cycles were a sample-barcoded 5' primer and a J-beta primer mix. Each sample provided no less than 2.5 million CDR3-containing paired-end reads. TCRdb independently ran MiXCR on the 5' RACE reads; one entry per CDR3 protein. The table has under 1 million distinct CDR3 sequences, around 43% seen once. In the case of this clonotype: The antigen is undetermined.

Material for sequencing was blood. This clonotype originated in a man in his 60s in good health. The chain carries TRBV9 and TRBJ2-1, with TRBD2 identical over 11 bases. The CDR3 DNA is TGTGCCAGCAGCGCGACTAGCGGGGCCTTCCATGAGCAGTTCTTC. Amino acids: CASSATSGAFHEQFF.